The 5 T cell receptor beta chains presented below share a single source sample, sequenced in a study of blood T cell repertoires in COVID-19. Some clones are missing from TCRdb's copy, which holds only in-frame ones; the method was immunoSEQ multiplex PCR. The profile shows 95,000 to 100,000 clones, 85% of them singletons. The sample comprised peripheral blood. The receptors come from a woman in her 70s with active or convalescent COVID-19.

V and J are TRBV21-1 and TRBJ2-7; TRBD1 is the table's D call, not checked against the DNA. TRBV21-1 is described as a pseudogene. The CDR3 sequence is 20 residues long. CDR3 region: CASSEKRTSISGTGAYEQYF. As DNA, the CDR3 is TGTGCCAGCAGCGAAAAACGGACAAGTATATCCGGGACAGGGGCCTACGAGCAGTACTTC.

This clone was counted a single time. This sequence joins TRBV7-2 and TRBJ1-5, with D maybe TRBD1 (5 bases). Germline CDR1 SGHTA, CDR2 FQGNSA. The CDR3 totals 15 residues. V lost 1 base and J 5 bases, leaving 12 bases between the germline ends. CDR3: CASSLGGDQYQPQHF. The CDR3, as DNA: TGTGCCAGCAGCTTAGGGGGGGACCAGTATCAGCCCCAGCATTTT. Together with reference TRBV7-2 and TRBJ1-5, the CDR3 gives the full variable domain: GAGVSQSPSNKVTEKGKDVELRCDPISGHTALYWYRQSLGQGLEFLIYFQGNSAPDKSGLPSDRFSAERTGGSVSTLTIQRTQQEDSAVYLCASSLGGDQYQPQHFGDGTRLSIL.

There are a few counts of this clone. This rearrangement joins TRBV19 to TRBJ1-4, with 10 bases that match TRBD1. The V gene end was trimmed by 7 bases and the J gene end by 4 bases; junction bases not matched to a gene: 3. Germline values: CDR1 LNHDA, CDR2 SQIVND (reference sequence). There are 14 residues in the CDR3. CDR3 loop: CASTWTGGNEKLFF. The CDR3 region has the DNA TGTGCCAGTACCTGGACAGGGGGTAATGAAAAACTGTTTTTT.

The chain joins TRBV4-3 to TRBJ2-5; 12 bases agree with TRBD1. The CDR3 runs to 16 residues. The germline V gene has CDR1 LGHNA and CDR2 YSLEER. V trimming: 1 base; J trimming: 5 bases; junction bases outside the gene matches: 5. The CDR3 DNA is TGCGCCAGCAGCCAAGGGGGACAGGGGGCAACGGAGACCCAGTACTTC. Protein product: CASSQGGQGATETQYF.

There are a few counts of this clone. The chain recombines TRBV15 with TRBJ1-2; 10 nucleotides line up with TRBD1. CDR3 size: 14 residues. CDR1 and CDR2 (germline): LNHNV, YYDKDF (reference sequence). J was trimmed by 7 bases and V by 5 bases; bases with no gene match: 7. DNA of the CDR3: TGTGCCACCAGCTTGGAAGGGACAGGGGTTGGCTACACCTTC. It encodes CATSLEGTGVGYTF.